One and the same sample provided the 30 T cell receptor beta chains below, sequenced in a study of sequential checkpoint blockade in melanoma. Using immunoSEQ multiplex PCR, the repertoire was profiled, and TCRdb retains in-frame clones only, with some absent. Of about 13,000 clones in the sample, 76% were seen once. Treatment reported: randomized to nivolumab then ipilimumab (arm A) or the reverse (arm B). The sequencing used CD8+ T cells sorted from blood (inferred from file names), collected from a patient given nivolumab and ipilimumab in sequence. These receptor sequences come from a human patient with melanoma. Some clones in this sample may be carry-over from other donors' samples.

The chain links TRBV5-6 to TRBJ1-3, with 7 bases that match TRBD1. This CDR3 region has 15 residues. CDR1 and CDR2 from the germline V gene are SGHDT and YYEEEE. V shed 0 bases and J 5 bases; nucleotides not matched to a gene: 5. In DNA form, the CDR3 reads TGTGCCAGCAGCTTGGTAAGGGGGCTACGAAACACCATATATTTT. Its translation: CASSLVRGLRNTIYF. Together with reference TRBV5-6 and TRBJ1-3, the CDR3 gives the full variable domain: DAGVTQSPTHLIKTRGQQVTLRCSPKSGHDTVSWYQQALGQGPQFIFQYYEEEERQRGNFPDRFSGHQFPNYSSELNVNALLLGDSALYLCASSLVRGLRNTIYFGEGSWLTVV.

The chain uses TRBV28 and TRBJ2-7; D is unresolved. In germline, CDR1 is MDHEN, CDR2 SYDVKM. The CDR3 loop spans 14 amino acids. Deletions cut 2 bases from V and 0 bases from J, with 8 bases between. CDR3 in DNA: TGTGCCAGCAGTTTACGGTCGAGCTCCTACGAGCAGTACTTC. Amino acid sequence: CASSLRSSSYEQYF.

This clone has more than one count but fewer than ten. V is TRBV7-9 and J is TRBJ2-1; 7 nucleotides align to TRBD2. V gave up 4 bases and J gave up 2 bases; unmatched junction bases: 5. The germline V gene has CDR1 SEHNR and CDR2 FQNEAQ (reference sequence). The CDR3 loop spans 15 amino acids. For the CDR3, the DNA is TGTGCCAGCAGCTCAGCACTAGCGACCTACAATGAGCAGTTCTTC. Its translation is CASSSALATYNEQFF. Using reference TRBV7-9 and TRBJ2-1 for the parts outside the CDR3, the full variable domain is DTGVSQNPRHKITKRGQNVTFRCDPISEHNRLYWYRQTLGQGPEFLTYFQNEAQLEKSRLLSDRFSAERPKGSFSTLEIQRTEQGDSAMYLCASSSALATYNEQFFGPGTRLTVL.

The chain links TRBV4-3 to TRBJ2-1; weak D call: TRBD1 (6 bases). The V gene lost 0 bases and the J gene lost 9 bases, with 21 bases spanning the gap. CDR1 is LGHNA, CDR2 YSLEER, per germline. The CDR3 is made up of 17 amino acids. The CDR3 nucleotides read TGCGCCAGCAGCCAAGATAACAACAGGGTACCGTTTTTTGAGCAGTTCTTC. Protein product: CASSQDNNRVPFFEQFF.

V and J are TRBV6-5 and TRBJ2-7; 12 bases map to TRBD1. The V gene end was trimmed by 4 bases and the J gene end by 7 bases; junction bases not matched to a gene: 8. Germline CDR1 and CDR2: MNHEY and SVGAGI. The CDR3 loop spans 15 amino acids. The CDR3 sequence: CASSSSGQGAWEQYF. CDR3 coding DNA: TGTGCCAGCAGTTCATCGGGACAGGGGGCATGGGAGCAGTACTTC.

The CDR3 nucleotides are TGTGCCAGCAGCTTGGCTAGCGGCGCTTCCTACGAGCAGTACTTC. This codes for CASSLASGASYEQYF. V gene TRBV5-5 combines with J gene TRBJ2-7; TRBD2 agrees at 7 bases. The CDR3 loop spans 15 amino acids. Germline assignment: CDR1 SGHKS and CDR2 YYEKEE (reference sequence). V was clipped by 0 bases and J by 1 base; unmatched bases: 4.

The rearrangement links TRBV5-4 to TRBJ1-2; D is unresolved. The germline gives CDR1 SGHNT, CDR2 YYREEE (reference sequence). V lost 0 bases to trimming and J lost 8 bases, with 14 bases between them. This CDR3 is built from 14 residues. The CDR3 DNA reads TGTGCCAGCAGCTTGGAGGTCAGGCCCGACGGCTACACCTTC. It encodes CASSLEVRPDGYTF.

This clone was observed a few times. The genes are TRBV7-9 and TRBJ1-1; D unresolved. CDR1 and CDR2 (germline): SEHNR, FQNEAQ (reference sequence). V lost 1 base to trimming and J lost 1 base, with 4 bases between them. The CDR3 sequence is 13 residues long. The CDR3 sequence is CASSLVQNTEAFF. In DNA, the CDR3 is TGTGCCAGCAGCTTAGTACAGAACACTGAAGCTTTCTTT. The full variable domain, in which reference TRBV7-9 and TRBJ1-1 provide the parts outside the CDR3, is DTGVSQNPRHKITKRGQNVTFRCDPISEHNRLYWYRQTLGQGPEFLTYFQNEAQLEKSRLLSDRFSAERPKGSFSTLEIQRTEQGDSAMYLCASSLVQNTEAFFGQGTRLTVV.

The chain is built from TRBV9 and TRBJ1-1, with D unresolved. V lost 4 bases, J lost 2 bases, and 6 bases lay in between. Germline V CDR1 and CDR2: SGDLS, YYNGEE. The CDR3 length is 12 residues. Here the CDR3 reads CASSSTNTEAFF. The CDR3 DNA is TGTGCCAGCAGCAGTACTAACACTGAAGCTTTCTTT.

The rearrangement uses TRBV6-4 and TRBJ2-3; possible D gene TRBD1, 6 bases. Germline CDR1 MRHNA, CDR2 SNTAGT. V was clipped by 2 bases and J by 3 bases, with 12 bases between them. The CDR3 is 15 residues long. The CDR3 loop reads CASSDENRATDTQYF. The CDR3 DNA sequence: TGTGCCAGCAGTGACGAAAACAGGGCGACAGATACGCAGTATTTT.

J is TRBJ2-5 and V is TRBV7-9; 9 nucleotides line up with TRBD1. With V trimmed by 5 bases and J by 5 bases, 6 bases remained unmatched. Germline assignment: CDR1 SEHNR and CDR2 FQNEAQ (reference sequence). The length of the CDR3 is 14 residues. The CDR3 here is CASSPTGGAETQYF. CDR3 bases: TGTGCCAGCAGCCCAACAGGGGGCGCCGAGACCCAGTACTTC.

The rearrangement joins TRBV28 to TRBJ2-1; TRBD1 might be the D (5 bases). V was trimmed by 5 bases and J by 6 bases, leaving 11 bases between them. This CDR3 has 13 amino acids. Germline loops: CDR1 MDHEN, CDR2 SYDVKM. DNA for the CDR3: TGTGCCAGCAGTCTAGTTAGGGGCAATGAGCAGTTCTTC. Protein product: CASSLVRGNEQFF.

This chain connects TRBV27 to TRBJ2-7; possibly TRBD1 for D (5 bases). The CDR3 spans 14 residues. The germline CDR1 and CDR2 sequences are MNHEY and SMNVEV (reference sequence). Trimming removed 4 bases at V and 0 bases at J, with 10 bases between. For the CDR3, the DNA is TGTGCCAGCAGTTCCAGGGCTTACTCCTACGAGCAGTACTTC. Its protein product is CASSSRAYSYEQYF.

The chain combines TRBV7-6 with TRBJ1-6; TRBD1 might be the D (5 bases). The CDR3 contains 16 residues. Per germline, CDR1 SGHVS and CDR2 FNYEAQ. Trimming took 2 bases from V and 4 from J, leaving 12 bases between them. Here the CDR3 DNA reads TGTGCCAGCAGCTTAACAAGCAGGGCTTATAATTCACCCCTCCACTTT. Its translation: CASSLTSRAYNSPLHF.

The chain links TRBV5-1 to TRBJ2-7, with TRBD2 matching 14 bases. In germline, CDR1 is SGHRS, CDR2 YFSETQ. The CDR3 sequence is 16 residues long. V was pared by 7 bases and J by 5 bases, with 11 bases of the junction left unmatched. The CDR3: CASGLLTSGGAHEQYF. CDR3 bases: TGCGCCAGCGGCCTTCTGACTAGCGGGGGGGCCCACGAGCAGTACTTC.

The J gene is TRBJ1-5, the V gene TRBV18; the match to TRBD1 covers 7 bases. This CDR3 has 16 residues. Germline V gives CDR1 KGHSH, CDR2 LQKENI. J was trimmed by 7 bases and V by 3 bases; bases with no gene match: 12. The DNA of the CDR3 is TGTGCCAGCTCACCGTCGGGACAGAATCGTTGGCAGCCCCAGCATTTT. It yields the protein CASSPSGQNRWQPQHF.

The chain employs TRBV30 and TRBJ1-2; D gene uncertain. Trimming shortened V by 3 bases and J by 2 bases, and 13 bases separated the two germline ends. There are 14 residues in the CDR3. CDR1 and CDR2 (germline): GTSNPN, SVGIG (reference sequence). The CDR3 region has the DNA TGTGCCTGGAGCGCCGGGTCCCCGAACTATGGCTACACCTTC. Protein: CAWSAGSPNYGYTF.

The chain has TRBV6-5 and TRBJ1-1; D call uncertain. The V end was cut by 4 bases, the J end by 3 bases, with 15 bases between. The CDR3 is 15 amino acids. Germline-derived CDR1 and CDR2 are MNHEY and SVGAGI. The CDR3 here is CASSLEALADTEAFF. The CDR3 DNA reads TGTGCCAGCAGTTTGGAGGCCCTCGCGGACACTGAAGCTTTCTTT.

CDR3 in DNA: TGTGCCAGCAGTTTATCGGGGGCAGGGAATCAGCCCCAGCATTTT. Translation: CASSLSGAGNQPQHF. The chain carries TRBV27 and TRBJ1-5, with D maybe TRBD1 (6 bases). The ends were cut back, 0 bases at V and 4 bases at J, with 10 bases in the middle. CDR1 and CDR2 from the germline V gene are MNHEY and SMNVEV (reference sequence). This CDR3 has 15 amino acids.

The CDR3 protein is CASSAGTGRFEKLFF. The DNA for the CDR3 is TGTGCCAGCAGCGCAGGGACAGGGAGATTTGAAAAACTGTTTTTT. The chain has TRBV9 and TRBJ1-4, with 9 bases matching TRBD1. J was trimmed by 7 bases and V by 3 bases; bases with no gene match: 7. This CDR3 has 15 residues. Germline CDR1 and CDR2: SGDLS and YYNGEE.

The V and J genes are TRBV28 and TRBJ2-7; D perhaps matches TRBD2 (6 bases). V shed 4 bases and J shed 6 bases, with 13 bases lying between them. CDR1 is MDHEN, CDR2 SYDVKM, per germline. The CDR3 is 13 amino acids. This chain's CDR3 is CASSSGTFSEQYF. DNA for the CDR3: TGTGCCAGCAGTTCCGGGACTTTCTCCGAGCAGTACTTC.

The chain couples TRBV7-2 to TRBJ1-1; possibly TRBD1 for D (6 bases). The V and J ends lost 5 bases and 0 bases respectively, with 7 bases between them. This CDR3 is built from 13 residues. Germline loops: CDR1 SGHTA, CDR2 FQGNSA. CDR3 nucleotides: TGTGCCAGCAGCGACAGGATGAACACTGAAGCTTTCTTT. It encodes CASSDRMNTEAFF.

V is TRBV7-9 and J is TRBJ1-2; TRBD1 aligns across 7 bases. The CDR3 runs 11 residues. Germline V gives CDR1 SEHNR, CDR2 FQNEAQ (reference sequence). Trimming removed 4 bases from V and 9 bases from J; junction bases left unmatched: 2. The CDR3 coding sequence is TGTGCCAGCAGCTCACAGGGGCGCTACACCTTC. It yields the protein CASSSQGRYTF.

This rearrangement joins TRBV30 to TRBJ2-7; no firm D call. The V end was cut by 5 bases, the J end by 3 bases, with 8 bases between. This CDR3 has 11 residues. Germline-derived CDR1 and CDR2 are GTSNPN and SVGIG (reference sequence). CDR3 residues: CAWGGYYEQYF. CDR3 bases: TGTGCCTGGGGCGGTTACTACGAGCAGTACTTC.

The V call is TRBV18, the J call TRBJ1-2; possibly TRBD1 for D (5 bases). The germline V gene has CDR1 KGHSH and CDR2 LQKENI. V lost 4 bases to trimming and J lost 0 bases, with 15 bases between them. The CDR3 sequence is 16 residues long. CDR3 coding DNA: TGTGCCAGCTCACACCCCCAGGGCCGCTCTAACTATGGCTACACCTTC. This gives the protein CASSHPQGRSNYGYTF.

Remarks on this clone: The junction shows a germline mismatch at one end, possibly a read error. V usage is TRBV5-1 and J usage is TRBJ2-5, with D unclear. Germline V gene sequence: CDR1 SGHRS, CDR2 YFSETQ. This CDR3 spans 12 amino acids. The CDR3 loop reads CASSLYQEAQYF. In DNA form, the CDR3 reads TGCGCCAGCAGCTTGTACCAAGAGGCCCAGTACTTC. Full variable domain (rest looked up from reference TRBV5-1 and TRBJ2-5): KAGVTQTPRYLIKTRGQQVTLSCSPISGHRSVSWYQQTPGQGLQFLFEYFSETQRNKGNFPGRFSGRQFSNSRSEMNVSTLELGDSALYLCASSLYQEAQYFGPGTRLLVL.

This clone came up a few times. Within the sample, other DNA sequences also encode this same CDR3. In nucleotides, the CDR3 is TGCGCCAGCAGCCAACGGTACGGAGGCAGGACTGGAAACACCATATATTTT. It encodes CASSQRYGGRTGNTIYF. The genes are TRBV23-1 and TRBJ1-3, with D unclear. TRBV23-1 counts as an open reading frame of uncertain function. The CDR3 is made up of 17 amino acids. Between the trimmed V and J ends, which lost 6 bases and 2 bases, there was a span of 20 bases.

The chain couples TRBV5-1 to TRBJ1-1, with no clear D. Trimming removed 0 bases from V and 6 bases from J, with 9 bases in between. This CDR3 has 13 amino acids. Germline assignment: CDR1 SGHRS and CDR2 YFSETQ. CDR3 in amino acids: CASSLGRNPEAFF. CDR3 bases: TGCGCCAGCAGCTTGGGGAGGAATCCTGAAGCTTTCTTT.

The rearrangement links TRBV4-1 to TRBJ2-1; weak D call: TRBD2 (5 bases). Germline CDR1 MGHRA, CDR2 YSYEKL. Trimming took 2 bases from V and 4 from J, leaving 15 bases between them. The CDR3 is made up of 16 amino acids. The chain's CDR3 is CASSQFPGESYNEQFF. The CDR3 DNA follows: TGCGCCAGCAGCCAATTCCCCGGGGAATCTTACAATGAGCAGTTCTTC.

The V gene is TRBV5-4, the J gene TRBJ2-7; 9 bases fit TRBD1. The CDR3 has 15 residues. Trimming cost V 3 bases and J 4 bases; bases outside gene matches: 8. The germline V gene has CDR1 SGHNT and CDR2 YYREEE (reference sequence). Here the CDR3 reads CASSWPGQGTYEQYF. The CDR3, as DNA: TGTGCCAGCAGCTGGCCGGGACAGGGAACTTACGAGCAGTACTTC.